The clone carrying this TCR beta chain was counted many times. Its specificity is unknown. This sample is drawn from a study of neurological immune-mediated disorders. The overall study: Of around 35 multiple sclerosis patients, about 30 were relapsing-remitting and 3 secondary progressive.

A 10-nucleotide random UMI tagged transcripts in template-switch 5'RACE cDNA synthesis. TCRdb reprocessed the 5' RACE reads via MiXCR and lists one record per CDR3 protein. Found here are 45,000 to 70,000 distinct CDR3 sequences, approximately 4.4% of them singletons; the top ten hold about 3.1%. PBMCs numbering 2 million and stored at -80 C yielded the unsorted libraries. Study conclusions and caveats: In HTLV-1-associated myelopathy, TCR clonal expansion was greatest, whereas multiple sclerosis had the least, falling below healthy controls.

The receptor was isolated from a man aged 50-60 years with multiple sclerosis. Sequencing was performed on PBMCs.

In nucleotides, the CDR3 is TGCGCCAGCGCCCTCCGGGCCCCGTTTGTTGATGAGCAGTTCTTC. Its protein is CASALRAPFVDEQFF. J is TRBJ2-1 and V is TRBV5-1; D gene ambiguous. The CDR3 covers 15 residues. Germline-derived CDR1 and CDR2 are SGHRS and YFSETQ. Trimming shortened V by 7 bases and J by 8 bases, and 22 bases separated the two germline ends.